The 28 T cell receptor beta chains given below trace back to one sample, sequenced in a study of response to subunit inactivated influenza vaccine. MiXCR was run by TCRdb on the RT-PCR reads, yielding one entry per CDR3 protein. The table includes around 750,000 distinct CDR3 sequences, roughly 20% detected once. The sequencing here drew on PBMCs from blood, taken roughly 5 days after vaccination. These receptors came from a man in his fifties who received an inactivated influenza vaccine.

This clonotype was counted only a few times. Relative to the germline gene, one junction end is altered; a read error may explain this. The CDR3 protein is CSARGRIGLARIQETQYF. The CDR3 DNA sequence: TGCAGTGCCAGAGGCCGAATTGGACTAGCGCGAATCCAAGAGACCCAGTACTTC. The J gene is TRBJ2-5, the V gene TRBV20-1; TRBD2 aligns across 9 bases. The CDR3 loop spans 18 amino acids. The germline V gene has CDR1 DFQATT and CDR2 SNEGSKA (reference sequence).

In DNA, the CDR3 is TGCGCCAGCAGCCAAGGTGAGACAGGCGAGCAGTACTTC. Translation: CASSQGETGEQYF. The V call is TRBV4-3, the J call TRBJ2-7, with D possibly being TRBD1 (6 bases). Germline CDR1 LGHNA, CDR2 YSLEER. There are 13 residues in the CDR3. V lost 1 base and J 6 bases, leaving 10 bases between the germline ends.

This clonotype was seen a handful of times. The chain combines TRBV12-3 or TRBV12-4 with TRBJ2-1; TRBD1 matches 9 bases. With V trimmed by 5 bases and J by 2 bases, 10 bases remained unmatched. The CDR3 has 17 residues. The CDR3 coding sequence is TGTGCCAGCAGTCGTGGGACAGGGATGGGGGCCTACAATGAGCAGTTCTTC. It is translated as CASSRGTGMGAYNEQFF.

This clonotype was counted only a few times. In DNA form, the CDR3 reads TGCAGTGCTAGAGATTGGCGGGAGGGCCGAGATACGCAGTATTTT. It yields the protein CSARDWREGRDTQYF. The V and J genes are TRBV20-1 and TRBJ2-3, with 9 nucleotides matching TRBD2. The CDR3 totals 15 residues. Germline V gene data show CDR1 as DFQATT and CDR2 as SNEGSKA (reference sequence). The V gene end was trimmed by 0 bases and the J gene end by 5 bases; junction bases not matched to a gene: 6.

This clonotype was seen ten or more times. This rearrangement joins TRBV4-3 to TRBJ1-1, with D possibly matching TRBD1 (5 bases). The germline gives CDR1 LGHNA, CDR2 YSLEER. V lost 1 base and J 6 bases, leaving 12 bases between the germline ends. This CDR3 region has 14 residues. The CDR3 spells CASSQGTGTAEAFF. The CDR3 DNA reads TGCGCCAGCAGCCAAGGGACGGGGACGGCTGAAGCTTTCTTT.

This clonotype was detected a few times. The chain is built from TRBV20-1 and TRBJ2-7; 10 bases are a match to TRBD2. Looked up from germline, CDR1 is DFQATT and CDR2 is SNEGSKA (reference sequence). J gave up 4 bases and V 0 bases, and 9 bases lay outside the gene matches. The CDR3 covers 16 residues. CDR3 protein: CSARELAGEKIYEQYF. In nucleotides, the CDR3 is TGCAGTGCTAGAGAGCTAGCGGGAGAGAAGATTTACGAGCAGTACTTC.

The chain carries TRBV4-1 and TRBJ2-4, with D perhaps TRBD2 (5 bases). This CDR3 is 14 amino acids long. Germline V gene lookup returns CDR1 MGHRA and CDR2 YSYEKL. Trimming cost V 4 bases and J 0 bases, with 7 bases left between them. The CDR3 DNA follows: TGCGCCAGCAGCCCGCGGGTAGCCAAAAACATTCAGTACTTC. Translated: CASSPRVAKNIQYF.

This chain connects TRBV4-1 to TRBJ1-5; D is unclear. The CDR3 runs 16 residues. The germline gives CDR1 MGHRA, CDR2 YSYEKL. The ends were cut back, 1 base at V and 5 bases at J, with 15 bases in the middle. The CDR3 reads CASSQGRASGDQPQHF. The CDR3, as DNA: TGCGCCAGCAGCCAAGGCCGGGCCTCAGGTGATCAGCCCCAGCATTTT.

V gene TRBV24-1 combines with J gene TRBJ2-6; unclear D gene. V was trimmed by 4 bases and J by 1 base, leaving 10 bases between them. This CDR3 has 16 amino acids. CDR1 is KGHDR, CDR2 SFDVKD, per germline. CDR3 amino acids: CATSDPQQSGANVLTF. For the CDR3, the DNA is TGTGCCACCAGTGACCCACAGCAGTCTGGGGCCAACGTCCTGACTTTC.

V usage is TRBV20-1 and J usage is TRBJ2-6; TRBD2 might be the D (5 bases). The CDR3 is 18 amino acids. Trimming shortened V by 3 bases and J by 2 bases, and 20 bases separated the two germline ends. The germline gives CDR1 DFQATT, CDR2 SNEGSKA (reference sequence). CDR3 in amino acids: CSARDSVWGGTGANVLTF. CDR3 bases: TGCAGTGCTAGGGACTCGGTGTGGGGTGGGACTGGGGCCAACGTCCTGACTTTC.

This clonotype has a handful of counts. The V call is TRBV2, the J call TRBJ2-7; TRBD1 matches at 12 bases. J lost 2 bases, V lost 6 bases, and 2 bases had no gene match. The CDR3 totals 14 residues. The germline V gene encodes CDR1 SNHLY and CDR2 FYNNEI. The DNA of the CDR3 is TGTGCCAGCAGGAGGGACAGGGGGCCCTACGAGCAGTACTTC. Residues: CASRRDRGPYEQYF.

This clonotype was counted only a few times. The V and J genes are TRBV20-1 and TRBJ2-1; 13 bases are shared with TRBD2. The trim removed 3 bases at V and 0 bases at J, leaving 11 bases unmatched. The germline CDR1 and CDR2 sequences are DFQATT and SNEGSKA (reference sequence). The CDR3 runs to 19 residues. CDR3 residues: CSASYRLAGGHSSYNEQFF. CDR3 nucleotides: TGCAGTGCTAGCTACCGACTAGCGGGGGGTCACAGCTCCTACAATGAGCAGTTCTTC.

In its sample, this clonotype was seen a few times. V gene TRBV7-8 combines with J gene TRBJ2-1; 9 bases are a match to TRBD1. V lost 2 bases, J lost 2 bases, and 7 bases stayed unmatched. Germline V lookup: CDR1 SGHVS, CDR2 FQNEAQ. The CDR3 has 17 amino acids. CDR3 residues: CASSLYFGTGTYNEQFF. The CDR3 DNA is TGTGCCAGCAGCTTATACTTCGGGACAGGGACCTACAATGAGCAGTTCTTC.

This clonotype was seen a few times. The CDR3 DNA sequence: TGCAGTGCTACCAGGACTAGCAGGGAGACCCAGTACTTC. Translated: CSATRTSRETQYF. The chain uses TRBV20-1 and TRBJ2-5; 8 nucleotides align to TRBD2. CDR3 length: 13 residues. The V segment lost 4 bases and the J segment 5 bases; nucleotides outside the gene matches: 6. CDR1 and CDR2 (germline): DFQATT, SNEGSKA (reference sequence).

This clonotype appeared once. The CDR3 bases are TGTGCCAGCAGCGAGACTAGCGGGAGGTTCGGGGGAGATACGCAGTATTTT. Amino acid sequence: CASSETSGRFGGDTQYF. The chain employs TRBV7-2 and TRBJ2-3; TRBD2 agrees at 13 bases. This CDR3 contains 17 residues. Germline V CDR1 and CDR2: SGHTA, FQGNSA. Unmatched junction bases numbered 10, after V lost 5 bases and J lost 5 bases.

The V gene is TRBV7-9, the J gene TRBJ1-4; D not certain. V was pared by 4 bases and J by 8 bases, with 14 bases between. The CDR3 consists of 14 residues. Looked up from germline, CDR1 is SEHNR and CDR2 is FQNEAQ (reference sequence). CDR3 sequence reads: CASSSDLREEKLFF. The CDR3 DNA is TGTGCCAGCAGCTCGGACCTGAGGGAAGAAAAACTGTTTTTT.

This clonotype turned up a few times. This rearrangement joins TRBV2 to TRBJ2-5; 10 bases map to TRBD2. The V gene's germline CDR1 is SNHLY and CDR2 FYNNEI. This CDR3 is 17 amino acids long. With V trimmed by 8 bases and J by 6 bases, 18 bases remained unmatched. CDR3 sequence: CASRGDKAGGPGKTQYF. DNA of the CDR3: TGTGCCAGCCGGGGGGATAAAGCGGGAGGGCCAGGAAAGACCCAGTACTTC.

This clonotype turned up a few times. The chain couples TRBV10-2 to TRBJ2-7; no clear D. This CDR3 has 11 amino acids. Germline-derived CDR1 and CDR2 are WSHSY and SAAADI. V gave up 8 bases and J gave up 4 bases, with 9 bases separating them. Written as DNA, the CDR3 is TGCGCCAGCGCTCAGGATTACGAGCAGTACTTC. Its protein is CASAQDYEQYF.

J is TRBJ2-3 and V is TRBV25-1; 11 bases agree with TRBD1. Germline lookup yields CDR1 MGHDK and CDR2 SYGVNS. The CDR3 extends over 15 amino acids. V shed 4 bases, J shed 4 bases, and the junction held 4 bases outside the gene matches. The CDR3: CASSGGTGGSDTQYF. CDR3 in DNA: TGTGCCAGCAGTGGAGGGACAGGGGGTTCAGATACGCAGTATTTT. Using reference TRBV25-1 and TRBJ2-3 for the parts outside the CDR3, the full variable domain is EADIYQTPRYLVIGTGKKITLECSQTMGHDKMYWYQQDPGMELHLIHYSYGVNSTEKGDLSSESTVSRIRTEHFPLTLESARPSHTSQYLCASSGGTGGSDTQYFGPGTRLTVL.

The chain carries TRBV20-1 and TRBJ2-3, with 8 nucleotides matching TRBD2. The length of the CDR3 is 15 residues. Looked up from germline, CDR1 is DFQATT and CDR2 is SNEGSKA (reference sequence). V shed 0 bases, J shed 11 bases, and the junction held 13 bases outside the gene matches. The CDR3 region is CSARDTLTGGLGQYF. DNA for the CDR3: TGCAGTGCTAGAGATACTTTGACGGGGGGGCTCGGGCAGTATTTT.

This chain links TRBV20-1 with TRBJ2-7, with D perhaps matching TRBD1 or TRBD2 (5 bases each). Germline V gene lookup returns CDR1 DFQATT and CDR2 SNEGSKA (reference sequence). The CDR3 runs 11 residues. Trimming removed 2 bases at V and 6 bases at J, with 8 bases between. The CDR3 loop is CSARRGAEQYF. Here the CDR3 DNA reads TGCAGTGCTAGAAGAGGGGCCGAGCAGTACTTC.

This clonotype was detected a few times. V and J are TRBV9 and TRBJ2-1; 9 bases agree with TRBD1. CDR1 SGDLS and CDR2 YYNGEE come from the germline V gene. The CDR3 covers 16 residues. J was trimmed by 3 bases and V by 0 bases; bases with no gene match: 4. This CDR3 reads CASSVASGQGYNEQFF. In nucleotides, the CDR3 is TGTGCCAGCAGCGTAGCGTCGGGACAGGGCTACAATGAGCAGTTCTTC.

The chain combines TRBV2 with TRBJ2-1; D ambiguous. Trimming removed 7 bases at V and 2 bases at J, with 15 bases between. The germline V gene encodes CDR1 SNHLY and CDR2 FYNNEI. This CDR3 spans 15 amino acids. The CDR3 here is CASKPRSATYNEQFF. The CDR3 DNA reads as TGTGCCAGCAAACCCCGAAGCGCTACCTACAATGAGCAGTTCTTC. The full variable domain, completed using reference TRBV2 and TRBJ2-1, is EPEVTQTPSHQVTQMGQEVILRCVPISNHLYFYWYRQILGQKVEFLVSFYNNEISEKSEIFDDQFSVERPDGSNFTLKIRSTKLEDSAMYFCASKPRSATYNEQFFGPGTRLTVL.

The table lists this clonotype with a few counts. The chain has TRBV7-2 and TRBJ2-1; tentative D call: TRBD2 (6 bases). This CDR3 comprises 15 residues. Trimming left V 1 base short and J 4 bases short, with 11 bases between. CDR1 SGHTA and CDR2 FQGNSA come from the germline V gene. CDR3 coding DNA: TGTGCCAGCAGCTTAGTAGCGGTAGATTACAATGAGCAGTTCTTC. Its translation is CASSLVAVDYNEQFF.

This clonotype has only one observation. CDR3 amino acids: CASSPDRSSGANVLTF. In DNA, the CDR3 is TGTGCCAGCAGCCCGGACAGAAGCTCTGGGGCCAACGTCCTGACTTTC. The gene calls are TRBV2 and TRBJ2-6; D may be TRBD1 (6 bases). The CDR3 runs to 16 residues. Germline CDR1 and CDR2: SNHLY and FYNNEI. V lost 6 bases and J lost 0, with 12 bases in between. The full variable domain, in which reference TRBV2 and TRBJ2-6 provide the parts outside the CDR3, is EPEVTQTPSHQVTQMGQEVILRCVPISNHLYFYWYRQILGQKVEFLVSFYNNEISEKSEIFDDQFSVERPDGSNFTLKIRSTKLEDSAMYFCASSPDRSSGANVLTFGAGSRLTVL.

As for this clonotype: Germline and junction disagree at one end, which may indicate a read error. The V gene is TRBV7-3, the J gene TRBJ2-2; TRBD1 matches at 9 bases. The germline gives CDR1 SGHTA, CDR2 FQGTGA. The CDR3 contains 18 residues. The CDR3 region has the DNA TGTGCCAGCAGCCCGATGGGTCCGGGACAGGGAGAAACCGTGGAGCTGTTTTTT. Translated, it gives CASSPMGPGQGETVELFF.

The sample holds a few counts of this clonotype. The rearrangement uses TRBV20-1 and TRBJ2-7; 7 nucleotides agree with TRBD1. CDR1 and CDR2 from the germline V gene are DFQATT and SNEGSKA (reference sequence). The CDR3 runs to 13 residues. Unmatched junction bases numbered 4, after V lost 5 bases and J lost 0 bases. The chain's CDR3 is CSASGTASYEQYF. CDR3 DNA: TGCAGTGCTTCCGGGACAGCCTCCTACGAGCAGTACTTC.

V and J are TRBV10-3 and TRBJ2-5; no reliable D call. V lost 9 bases, J lost 0 bases, and 5 bases lay in between. This CDR3 has 11 residues. The V gene's germline CDR1 is ENHRY and CDR2 SYGVKD. As DNA, the CDR3 is TGTGCCATGGGAAACCAAGAGACCCAGTACTTC. It specifies CAMGNQETQYF.